The 29 T cell receptor beta chains below come from one sample, sequenced in a study of T cell responses to AZD1222 COVID-19 vaccine. Profiling relied on immunoSEQ multiplex PCR, and the TCRdb table lists in-frame clones only, not all of them. The sample consists of 110,000 or so clones, 88% of them appearing once. Source: peripheral blood, taken 28 days after the second AZD1222 dose. The source of these receptors is an adult who received the AZD1222 COVID-19 vaccine.

The V and J genes are TRBV19 and TRBJ1-5; D remains ambiguous. V lost 3 bases and J 5 bases, leaving 14 bases between the germline ends. The CDR3 consists of 15 residues. Germline CDR1 reads LNHDA; CDR2 reads SQIVND (reference sequence). CDR3 sequence (DNA): TGTGCCAGTAGTATTGCACAGCCAGTCCATCAGCCCCAGCATTTT. Translating gives CASSIAQPVHQPQHF.

The V gene is TRBV27, the J gene TRBJ1-5; TRBD1 matches at 9 bases. V shed 6 bases, J shed 4 bases, and the junction held 7 bases outside the gene matches. The germline V gene has CDR1 MNHEY and CDR2 SMNVEV (reference sequence). CDR3 length: 15 amino acids. CDR3 coding DNA: TGTGCCAGCAGCTGGACAGGGGTTGGAAATCAGCCCCAGCATTTT. It specifies CASSWTGVGNQPQHF.

V and J are TRBV30 and TRBJ1-4; D gene uncertain. Per germline, CDR1 GTSNPN and CDR2 SVGIG (reference sequence). The ends were cut back, 3 bases at V and 0 bases at J, with 8 bases in the middle. This CDR3 is 14 amino acids long. In nucleotides, the CDR3 is TGTGCCTGGAGGTGGGCAGCAACTAATGAAAAACTGTTTTTT. As protein: CAWRWAATNEKLFF.

V and J are TRBV6-5 and TRBJ1-2, with a possible D match to TRBD1 (6 bases). The CDR3 contains 14 residues. Germline assignment: CDR1 MNHEY and CDR2 SVGAGI. The V end lost 0 bases, the J end lost 5 bases, and 10 bases lay between the germline ends. The CDR3 sequence is CASSYSRTAYGYTF. The CDR3 DNA follows: TGTGCCAGCAGTTACTCGAGGACAGCTTATGGCTACACCTTC.

V gene TRBV12-3 or TRBV12-4 combines with J gene TRBJ1-5; no clear D. This CDR3 is 13 amino acids long. The ends were cut back, 7 bases at V and 2 bases at J, with 9 bases in the middle. CDR3 sequence (DNA): TGTGCCAGCAAGGGTCCGGGCAATCAGCCCCAGCATTTT. This codes for CASKGPGNQPQHF.

Turning to this clone: Sequence at one end of the junction differs from germline and may be a read error. The V call is TRBV3-1 (or the pseudogene TRBV3-2), the J call TRBJ1-2; D possibly corresponds to TRBD1 (5 bases). The CDR3 has 14 residues. CDR1 and CDR2 (germline): LGHDT, YNNKEL (reference sequence). CDR3 DNA sequence: TGCGCCAGCAGCCAAGACACGACTGGGGGTGGCTACACCTTC. Protein product: CASSQDTTGGGYTF.

CDR3 sequence: CASSPIAGGPYEQYF. CDR3 DNA sequence: TGTGCCAGCAGCCCTATAGCGGGAGGGCCCTACGAGCAGTACTTC. V is TRBV9 and J is TRBJ2-7; 11 nucleotides match TRBD2. The CDR3 totals 15 residues. Germline loops: CDR1 SGDLS, CDR2 YYNGEE. Trimming cost V 4 bases and J 2 bases; bases outside gene matches: 5.

The chain has TRBV4-3 and TRBJ1-4; 10 nucleotides line up with TRBD1. V dropped 0 bases and J dropped 4; count of bases not matched to a gene: 8. CDR1 LGHNA and CDR2 YSLEER come from the germline V gene. The CDR3 runs to 18 residues. CDR3 in DNA: TGCGCCAGCAGCCAAGAAGTGGGGACAGGGGTAATTAATGAAAAACTGTTTTTT. This translates into CASSQEVGTGVINEKLFF.

The chain combines TRBV5-8 with TRBJ1-1; 7 bases are shared with TRBD1. The germline V gene has CDR1 SGHTS and CDR2 YDEGEE. This CDR3 region has 16 residues. Trimming cost V 2 bases and J 4 bases; bases outside gene matches: 11. As DNA, the CDR3 is TGTGCCAGCAGCTTTCGTGGTGCAGGGGGTATCACTGAAGCTTTCTTT. It specifies CASSFRGAGGITEAFF. The full variable domain, rest sourced from reference TRBV5-8 and TRBJ1-1, is EAGVTQSPTHLIKTRGQQATLRCSPISGHTSVYWYQQALGLGLQFLLWYDEGEERNRGNFPPRFSGRQFPNYSSELNVNALELEDSALYLCASSFRGAGGITEAFFGQGTRLTVV.

The chain joins TRBV25-1 to TRBJ1-3; no clear D. The germline V gene has CDR1 MGHDK and CDR2 SYGVNS. The CDR3 covers 11 residues. The germline V and J ends were trimmed by 10 bases and 5 bases, with 9 bases remaining between them. The CDR3 reads CATNQRNTIYF. The CDR3 region has the DNA TGTGCCACCAACCAGAGAAACACCATATATTTT.

The chain recombines TRBV19 with TRBJ1-6; D gene ambiguous. Germline CDR1 reads LNHDA; CDR2 reads SQIVND (reference sequence). The V gene lost 4 bases and the J gene lost 5 bases, with 18 bases spanning the gap. The CDR3 has 17 residues. CDR3 DNA: TGTGCCAGTAGTACACCCAGCGCGGGTCGGGATAATTCACCCCTCCACTTT. It translates to CASSTPSAGRDNSPLHF.

This chain links TRBV3-1 (or the pseudogene TRBV3-2) with TRBJ1-1; 9 nucleotides line up with TRBD1. The CDR3 is 15 residues long. J was trimmed by 11 bases and V by 0 bases; bases with no gene match: 10. Germline V CDR1 and CDR2: LGHDT, YNNKEL (reference sequence). CDR3 sequence reads: CASSQEVRDRVPAFF. DNA for the CDR3: TGTGCCAGCAGCCAAGAAGTGCGGGACAGGGTTCCGGCTTTCTTT.

This sequence joins TRBV4-3 and TRBJ2-3; D possibly corresponds to TRBD2 (5 bases). The CDR3 is made up of 16 amino acids. CDR1 and CDR2 (germline): LGHNA, YSLEER. V lost 4 bases to trimming and J lost 1 base, with 15 bases between them. The CDR3 DNA is TGCGCCAGCAGCCCCGCGAGCGGATTGGGCACAGATACGCAGTATTTT. Protein product: CASSPASGLGTDTQYF.

V gene TRBV6-5 combines with J gene TRBJ2-2; 8 positions agree with TRBD2. Per germline, CDR1 MNHEY and CDR2 SVGAGI. The CDR3 spans 15 residues. V lost 6 bases and J lost 2; bases outside the gene matches: 5. The CDR3 region is CASSPGLVNTGELFF. CDR3 DNA sequence: TGTGCCAGCAGCCCGGGACTAGTCAACACCGGGGAGCTGTTTTTT.

This clone appeared a single time. The chain recombines TRBV15 with TRBJ2-1; tentatively, D is TRBD1 (7 bases). CDR3 length equals 16 residues. From germline, CDR1 is LNHNV and CDR2 YYDKDF (reference sequence). Trimming removed 0 bases at V and 6 bases at J, with 15 bases between. The CDR3 region is CATSRDWRGPFNEQFF. The CDR3 nucleotides are TGTGCCACCAGCAGAGATTGGAGGGGGCCCTTCAATGAGCAGTTCTTC.

This rearrangement joins TRBV20-1 to TRBJ2-7, with D maybe TRBD2 (5 bases). The germline V gene has CDR1 DFQATT and CDR2 SNEGSKA (reference sequence). Trimming took 3 bases from V and 3 from J, leaving 9 bases between them. CDR3 length: 12 residues. CDR3 DNA sequence: TGCAGTGCTAGTTTCGCGGGCTACGAGCAGTACTTC. Its translation is CSASFAGYEQYF.

Concerning this clone itself: This CDR3 is also generated by other DNA sequences in the sample. The V gene is TRBV30, the J gene TRBJ2-7; D possibly corresponds to TRBD2 (5 bases). The CDR3 is 14 amino acids. Germline loops: CDR1 GTSNPN, CDR2 SVGIG (reference sequence). Trimming took off 0 bases at V and 0 bases at J, with 9 bases between the two ends. CDR3 in amino acids: CAWSVGGASYEQYF. For the CDR3, the DNA is TGTGCCTGGAGTGTTGGAGGCGCCTCCTACGAGCAGTACTTC.

The rearrangement links TRBV7-9 to TRBJ2-1; D is perhaps TRBD2 (6 bases). The CDR3 length is 15 residues. Trimming took off 7 bases at V and 0 bases at J, with 13 bases between the two ends. Germline V lookup: CDR1 SEHNR, CDR2 FQNEAQ (reference sequence). The CDR3 protein is CASTQREPSYNEQFF. The CDR3 region has the DNA TGTGCCAGCACCCAACGGGAGCCCTCCTACAATGAGCAGTTCTTC.

The rearrangement joins TRBV7-6 to TRBJ2-7; possible D gene TRBD1, 7 bases. Germline CDR1 is SGHVS and CDR2 is FNYEAQ. The CDR3 spans 15 residues. Trimming removed 1 base from V and 4 bases from J, with 14 bases in between. The CDR3 DNA follows: TGTGCCAGCAGCTTAGGGCAGGGGGGCTGGTACGAGCAGTACTTC. It encodes CASSLGQGGWYEQYF.

The V gene is TRBV9, the J gene TRBJ2-5; D is unresolved. Between the trimmed V and J ends, which lost 4 bases and 2 bases, there was a span of 12 bases. CDR1 SGDLS and CDR2 YYNGEE come from the germline V gene. The CDR3 covers 14 residues. CDR3 DNA sequence: TGTGCCAGCAGCTCCCCCGGTGGACAAGAGACCCAGTACTTC. It encodes CASSSPGGQETQYF.

The genes are TRBV29-1 and TRBJ2-7; 8 nucleotides match TRBD2. V gave up 7 bases and J gave up 0 bases; unmatched junction bases: 5. The germline V gene encodes CDR1 SQVTM and CDR2 ANQGSEA. The CDR3 runs 13 residues. CDR3 loop: CSGRGVYSYEQYF. CDR3 nucleotides: TGCAGCGGGCGGGGGGTCTACTCCTACGAGCAGTACTTC.

This chain connects TRBV21-1 to TRBJ2-7. TRBV21-1 is an annotated pseudogene. The CDR3 length is 13 residues. Written as DNA, the CDR3 is TGTGCCCTACGTTGGCGCAGCTCCTACGAGCAGTACTTC. This codes for CALRWRSSYEQYF.

The chain joins TRBV19 to TRBJ2-3; 7 nucleotides line up with TRBD2. Trimming removed 3 bases from V and 4 bases from J; junction bases left unmatched: 4. The length of the CDR3 is 14 residues. Germline V gene sequence: CDR1 LNHDA, CDR2 SQIVND (reference sequence). The CDR3 coding sequence is TGTGCCAGTAGTATGTCCCGGGGGGCAGATACGCAGTATTTT. It yields the protein CASSMSRGADTQYF. Full variable domain (remainder filled in from reference TRBV19 and TRBJ2-3): DGGITQSPKYLFRKEGQNVTLSCEQNLNHDAMYWYRQDPGQGLRLIYYSQIVNDFQKGDIAEGYSVSREKKESFPLTVTSAQKNPTAFYLCASSMSRGADTQYFGPGTRLTVL.

The chain combines TRBV5-1 with TRBJ2-7, with 7 bases identical to TRBD2. The CDR3 runs to 17 residues. Germline lookup yields CDR1 SGHRS and CDR2 YFSETQ. Unmatched junction bases numbered 15, after V lost 6 bases and J lost 0 bases. CDR3 sequence reads: CASNSGLGGTFSYEQYF. CDR3 nucleotides: TGCGCCAGCAACTCGGGACTCGGGGGGACCTTCTCCTACGAGCAGTACTTC.

This chain's CDR3 is CASSVDTSGIAHEQYF. CDR3 coding DNA: TGTGCCAGCAGCGTGGATACTAGCGGGATCGCCCACGAGCAGTACTTC. This rearrangement joins TRBV11-1 to TRBJ2-7, with 10 bases identical to TRBD2. The CDR3 totals 16 residues. V lost 5 bases, J lost 5 bases, and 12 bases stayed unmatched. CDR1 and CDR2 from the germline V gene are SGHAT and FQDESV (reference sequence).

CDR3 bases: TGTGCCACCCAGAACTTAACTAATGAAGCTTTCTTT. It translates to CATQNLTNEAFF. The V and J genes are TRBV10-3 and TRBJ1-1; D gene unclear. Trimming pared 10 bases from V and 7 bases from J, leaving 16 bases between. CDR1 ENHRY and CDR2 SYGVKD come from the germline V gene. The CDR3 loop spans 12 amino acids.

The chain employs TRBV2 and TRBJ1-2; 9 bases agree with TRBD1. Germline V gives CDR1 SNHLY, CDR2 FYNNEI. The CDR3 covers 14 residues. V was clipped by 4 bases and J by 5 bases; unmatched bases: 5. The CDR3 nucleotides read TGTGCCAGCAGTGTTGCCGGGACAGGGTATGGCTACACCTTC. Translation gives CASSVAGTGYGYTF.

The J gene is TRBJ2-3, the V gene TRBV6-4, with D possibly TRBD2 on 7 matching bases. The V gene's germline CDR1 is MRHNA and CDR2 SNTAGT. The CDR3 covers 14 residues. V dropped 3 bases and J dropped 2 bases, with 9 bases sitting between them. The CDR3 spells CASSEGGHTDTQYF. CDR3 in DNA: TGTGCCAGCAGTGAGGGGGGGCACACAGATACGCAGTATTTT.

This clone was picked up one time. This chain links TRBV18 with TRBJ1-4; no definite D call. This CDR3 has 15 residues. V was pared by 4 bases and J by 2 bases, with 11 bases between. CDR1 and CDR2 from the germline V gene are KGHSH and LQKENI. CDR3: CASSQAYSTNEKLFF. The CDR3 DNA reads as TGTGCCAGCTCACAGGCGTACAGTACTAATGAAAAACTGTTTTTT.